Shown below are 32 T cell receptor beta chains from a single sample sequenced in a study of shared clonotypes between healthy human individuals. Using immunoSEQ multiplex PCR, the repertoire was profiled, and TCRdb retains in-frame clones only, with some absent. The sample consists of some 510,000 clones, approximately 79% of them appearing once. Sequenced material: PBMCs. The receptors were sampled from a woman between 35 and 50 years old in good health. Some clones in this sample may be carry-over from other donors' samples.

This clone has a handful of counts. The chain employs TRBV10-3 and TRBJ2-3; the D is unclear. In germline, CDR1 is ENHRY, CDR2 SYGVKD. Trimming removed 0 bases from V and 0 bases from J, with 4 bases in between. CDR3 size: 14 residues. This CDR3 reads CAISESSSTDTQYF. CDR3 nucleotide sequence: TGTGCCATCAGTGAGTCGAGTAGCACAGATACGCAGTATTTT.

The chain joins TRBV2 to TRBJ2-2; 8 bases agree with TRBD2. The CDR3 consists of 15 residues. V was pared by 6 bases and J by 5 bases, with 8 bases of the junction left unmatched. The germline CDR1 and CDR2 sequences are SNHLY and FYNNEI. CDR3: CASSRGLARTGELFF. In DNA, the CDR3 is TGTGCCAGCAGCCGCGGACTAGCCCGGACCGGGGAGCTGTTTTTT.

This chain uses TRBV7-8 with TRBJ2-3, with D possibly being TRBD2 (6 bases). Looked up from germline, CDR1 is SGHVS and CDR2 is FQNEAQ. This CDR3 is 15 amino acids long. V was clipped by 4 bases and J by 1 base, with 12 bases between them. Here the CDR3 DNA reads TGTGCCAGCAGCTCCCTTTCGGGGGGCACAGATACGCAGTATTTT. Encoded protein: CASSSLSGGTDTQYF.

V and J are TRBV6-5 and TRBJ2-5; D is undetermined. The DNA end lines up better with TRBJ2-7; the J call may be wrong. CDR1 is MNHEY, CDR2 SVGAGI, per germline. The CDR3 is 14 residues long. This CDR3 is CASSHTFGRREQYF. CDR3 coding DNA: TGTGCCAGCAGTCACACATTTGGCCGGCGCGAGCAGTACTTC.

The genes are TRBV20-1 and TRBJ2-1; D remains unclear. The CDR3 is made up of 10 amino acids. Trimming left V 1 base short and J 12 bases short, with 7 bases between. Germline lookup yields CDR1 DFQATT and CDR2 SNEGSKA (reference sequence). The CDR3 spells CSARVGGQFF. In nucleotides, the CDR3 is TGCAGTGCTAGAGTGGGCGGGCAGTTCTTC.

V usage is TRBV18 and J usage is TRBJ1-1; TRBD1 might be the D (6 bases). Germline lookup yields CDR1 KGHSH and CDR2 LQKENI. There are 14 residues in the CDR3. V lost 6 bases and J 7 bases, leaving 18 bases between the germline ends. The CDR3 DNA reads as TGTGCCAGCTCGAATTTGCAGGGGCAAATTGAAGCTTTCTTT. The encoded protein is CASSNLQGQIEAFF.

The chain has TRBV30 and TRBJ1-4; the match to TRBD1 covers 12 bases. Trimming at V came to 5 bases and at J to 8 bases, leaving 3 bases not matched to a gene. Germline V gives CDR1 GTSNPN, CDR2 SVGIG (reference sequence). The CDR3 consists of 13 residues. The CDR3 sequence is CAWGTGGREKLFF. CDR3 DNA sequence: TGTGCCTGGGGGACAGGGGGCCGGGAAAAACTGTTTTTT.

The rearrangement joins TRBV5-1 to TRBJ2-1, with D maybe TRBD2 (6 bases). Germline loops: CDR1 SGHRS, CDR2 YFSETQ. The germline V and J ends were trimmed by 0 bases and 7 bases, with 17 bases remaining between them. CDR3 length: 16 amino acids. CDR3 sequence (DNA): TGCGCCAGCAGCTTGGTGGATAGCGGAGTTGGGAATGAGCAGTTCTTC. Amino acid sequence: CASSLVDSGVGNEQFF.

DNA of the CDR3: TGCGCCAGCAGCTTGCAAGCGGGAGTTGCCAAAAACATTCAGTACTTC. It translates to CASSLQAGVAKNIQYF. This chain links TRBV5-1 with TRBJ2-4; 8 bases are a match to TRBD2. Germline V CDR1 and CDR2: SGHRS, YFSETQ. J lost 1 base, V lost 1 base, and 4 bases had no gene match. The CDR3 consists of 16 residues.

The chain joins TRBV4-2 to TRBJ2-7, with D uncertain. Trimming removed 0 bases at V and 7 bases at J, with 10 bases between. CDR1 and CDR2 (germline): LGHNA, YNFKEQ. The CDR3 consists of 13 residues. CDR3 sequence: CASSQDRAREQYF. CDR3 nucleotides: TGTGCCAGCAGCCAAGATCGGGCGAGGGAGCAGTACTTC.

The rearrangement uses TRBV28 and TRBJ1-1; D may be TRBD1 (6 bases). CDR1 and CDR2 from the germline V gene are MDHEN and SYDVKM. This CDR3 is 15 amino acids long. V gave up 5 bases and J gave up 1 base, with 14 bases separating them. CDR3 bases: TGTGCCAGCAGTGCCACAGGGACCTCGAACACTGAAGCTTTCTTT. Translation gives CASSATGTSNTEAFF.

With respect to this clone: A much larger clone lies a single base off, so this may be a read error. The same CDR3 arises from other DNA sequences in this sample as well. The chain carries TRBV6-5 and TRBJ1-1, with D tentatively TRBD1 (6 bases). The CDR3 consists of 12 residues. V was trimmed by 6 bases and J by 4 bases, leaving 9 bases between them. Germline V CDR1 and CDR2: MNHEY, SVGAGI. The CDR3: CASSRGGTEAFF. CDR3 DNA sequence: TGTGCCAGCAGCCGAGGGGGCACTGAAGCTTTCTTT.

The CDR3 protein is CASSLVYAPGTSGRSYEQFF. As DNA, the CDR3 is TGTGCCAGCAGCTTGGTTTATGCGCCGGGGACTAGCGGGAGGAGCTATGAGCAGTTCTTC. The V and J genes are TRBV5-4 and TRBJ2-1; 15 bases are shared with TRBD2. The germline V gene encodes CDR1 SGHNT and CDR2 YYREEE (reference sequence). The ends lost 0 bases at V and 8 bases at J; junction bases unmatched: 15. The CDR3 consists of 20 residues.

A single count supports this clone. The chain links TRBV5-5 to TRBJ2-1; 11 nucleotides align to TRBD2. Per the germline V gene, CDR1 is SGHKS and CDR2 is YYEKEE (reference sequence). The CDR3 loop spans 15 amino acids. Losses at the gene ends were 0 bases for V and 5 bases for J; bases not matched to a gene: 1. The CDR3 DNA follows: TGTGCCAGCAGCTTGGTGACTAGCGGGGACAATGAGCAGTTCTTC. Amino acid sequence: CASSLVTSGDNEQFF.

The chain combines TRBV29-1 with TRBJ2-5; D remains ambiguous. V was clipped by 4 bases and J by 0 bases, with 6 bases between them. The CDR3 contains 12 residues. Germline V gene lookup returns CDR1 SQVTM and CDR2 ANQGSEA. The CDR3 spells CSVANNQETQYF. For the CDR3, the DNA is TGCAGCGTTGCTAACAACCAAGAGACCCAGTACTTC.

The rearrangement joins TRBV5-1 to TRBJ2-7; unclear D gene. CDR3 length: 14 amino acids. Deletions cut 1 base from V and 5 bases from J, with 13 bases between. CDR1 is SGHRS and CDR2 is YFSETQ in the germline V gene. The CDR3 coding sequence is TGCGCCAGCAGCTTGTCGGTTAGCATCCACGAGCAGTACTTC. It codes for CASSLSVSIHEQYF.

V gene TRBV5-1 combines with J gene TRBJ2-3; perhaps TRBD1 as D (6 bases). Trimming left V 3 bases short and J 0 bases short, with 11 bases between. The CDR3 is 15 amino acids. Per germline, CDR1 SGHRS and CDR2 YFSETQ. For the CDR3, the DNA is TGCGCCAGCAGCTCTCAGGACAGTAGCACAGATACGCAGTATTTT. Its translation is CASSSQDSSTDTQYF. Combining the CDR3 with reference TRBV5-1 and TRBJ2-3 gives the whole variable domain KAGVTQTPRYLIKTRGQQVTLSCSPISGHRSVSWYQQTPGQGLQFLFEYFSETQRNKGNFPGRFSGRQFSNSRSEMNVSTLELGDSALYLCASSSQDSSTDTQYFGPGTRLTVL.

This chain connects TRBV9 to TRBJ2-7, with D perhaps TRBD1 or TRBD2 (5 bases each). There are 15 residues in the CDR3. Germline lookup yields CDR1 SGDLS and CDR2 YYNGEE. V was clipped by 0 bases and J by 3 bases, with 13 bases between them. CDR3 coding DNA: TGTGCCAGCAGCGTAGCGATTGGGGGTTACTACGAGCAGTACTTC. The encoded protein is CASSVAIGGYYEQYF.

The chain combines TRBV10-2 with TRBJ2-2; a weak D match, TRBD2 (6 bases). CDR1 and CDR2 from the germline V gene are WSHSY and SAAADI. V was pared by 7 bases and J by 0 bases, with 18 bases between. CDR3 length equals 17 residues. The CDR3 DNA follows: TGCGCCAGCAAGACCTCGTTAGCGGAGCCGAACACCGGGGAGCTGTTTTTT. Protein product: CASKTSLAEPNTGELFF.

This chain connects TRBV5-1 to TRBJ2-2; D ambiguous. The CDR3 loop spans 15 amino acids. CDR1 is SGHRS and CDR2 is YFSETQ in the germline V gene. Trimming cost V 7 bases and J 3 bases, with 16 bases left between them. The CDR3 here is CASRVDGTDTGELFF. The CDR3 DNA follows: TGCGCCAGCCGGGTAGATGGCACTGACACCGGGGAGCTGTTTTTT.

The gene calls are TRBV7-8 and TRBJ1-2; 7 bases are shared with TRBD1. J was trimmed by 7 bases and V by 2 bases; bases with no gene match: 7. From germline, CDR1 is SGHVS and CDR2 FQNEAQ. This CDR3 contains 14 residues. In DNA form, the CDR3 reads TGTGCCAGCAGCTTAAATAGGGACAGCTCTGGCTACACCTTC. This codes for CASSLNRDSSGYTF.

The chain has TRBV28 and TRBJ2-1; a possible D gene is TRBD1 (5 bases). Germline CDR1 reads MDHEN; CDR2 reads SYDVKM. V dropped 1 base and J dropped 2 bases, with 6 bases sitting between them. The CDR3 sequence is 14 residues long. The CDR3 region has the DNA TGTGCCAGCAGTTTATCCAGGGCCTACAATGAGCAGTTCTTC. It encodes CASSLSRAYNEQFF.

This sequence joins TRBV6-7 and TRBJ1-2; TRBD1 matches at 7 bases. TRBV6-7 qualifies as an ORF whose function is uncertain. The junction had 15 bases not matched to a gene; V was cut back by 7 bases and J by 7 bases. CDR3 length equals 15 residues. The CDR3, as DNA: TGTGCCAGCACCGAAAGGGACAGTGGACCGGTTGGCTACACCTTC. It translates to CASTERDSGPVGYTF.

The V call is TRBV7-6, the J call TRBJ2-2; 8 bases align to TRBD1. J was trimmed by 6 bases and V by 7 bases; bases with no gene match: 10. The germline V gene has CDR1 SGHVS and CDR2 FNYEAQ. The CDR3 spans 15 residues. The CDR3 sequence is CASNEWQGAAGELFF. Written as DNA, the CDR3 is TGTGCCAGCAACGAATGGCAGGGGGCTGCCGGGGAGCTGTTTTTT.

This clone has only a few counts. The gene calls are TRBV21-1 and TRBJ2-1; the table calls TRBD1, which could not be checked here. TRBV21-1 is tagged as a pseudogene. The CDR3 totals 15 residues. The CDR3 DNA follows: TGTGCCAGCACCCATCCGGGACAGGGCGGAAATGAGCAGTTCTTC. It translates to CASTHPGQGGNEQFF.

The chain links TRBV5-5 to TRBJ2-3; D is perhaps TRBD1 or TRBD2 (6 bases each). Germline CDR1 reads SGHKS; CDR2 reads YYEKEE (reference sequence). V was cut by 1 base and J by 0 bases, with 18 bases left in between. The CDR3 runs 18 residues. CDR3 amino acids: CASSLSSWGARSTDTQYF. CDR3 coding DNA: TGTGCCAGCAGCTTGAGTAGCTGGGGGGCGCGTAGCACAGATACGCAGTATTTT.

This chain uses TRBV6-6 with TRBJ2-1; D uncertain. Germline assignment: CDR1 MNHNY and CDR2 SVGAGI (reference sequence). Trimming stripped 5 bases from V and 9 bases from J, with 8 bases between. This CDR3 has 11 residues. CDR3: CASSPKSEQFF. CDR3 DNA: TGTGCCAGCAGTCCCAAAAGTGAGCAGTTCTTC.

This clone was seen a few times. CDR3 in DNA: TGTGCCAGCAGCGTATCCGAGACCCAGTACTTC. Amino acid sequence: CASSVSETQYF. The chain is built from TRBV9 and TRBJ2-5; D not resolved. CDR1 and CDR2 (germline): SGDLS, YYNGEE. This CDR3 comprises 11 residues. The V end lost 1 base, the J end lost 5 bases, and 3 bases lay between the germline ends.

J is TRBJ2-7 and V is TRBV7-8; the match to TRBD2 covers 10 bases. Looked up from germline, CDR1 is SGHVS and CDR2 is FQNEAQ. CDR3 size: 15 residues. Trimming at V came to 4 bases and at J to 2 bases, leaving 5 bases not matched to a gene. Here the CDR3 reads CASSSWTSGPYEQYF. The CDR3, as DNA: TGTGCCAGCAGCTCCTGGACTAGCGGACCCTACGAGCAGTACTTC.

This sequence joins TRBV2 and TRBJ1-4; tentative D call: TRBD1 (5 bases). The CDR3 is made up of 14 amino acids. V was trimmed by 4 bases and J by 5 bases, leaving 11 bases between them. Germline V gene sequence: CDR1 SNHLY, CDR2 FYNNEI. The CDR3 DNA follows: TGTGCCAGCAGTGGGGGGACGCGGAATGAAAAACTGTTTTTT. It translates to CASSGGTRNEKLFF.

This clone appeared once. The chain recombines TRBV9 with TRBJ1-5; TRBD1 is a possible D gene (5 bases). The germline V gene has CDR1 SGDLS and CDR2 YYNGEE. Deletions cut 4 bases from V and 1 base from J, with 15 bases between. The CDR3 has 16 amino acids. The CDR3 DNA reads TGTGCCAGCAGCCCAGGTGTAGGGGCAAGCAATCAGCCCCAGCATTTT. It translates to CASSPGVGASNQPQHF. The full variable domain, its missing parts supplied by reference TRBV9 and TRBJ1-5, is DSGVTQTPKHLITATGQRVTLRCSPRSGDLSVYWYQQSLDQGLQFLIQYYNGEERAKGNILERFSAQQFPDLHSELNLSSLELGDSALYFCASSPGVGASNQPQHFGDGTRLSIL.

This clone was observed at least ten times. The CDR3 DNA follows: TGTGCCAGCAGCATCTTGACTAGTTCCGGGGAGCTGTTTTTT. Translated: CASSILTSSGELFF. This chain connects TRBV7-6 to TRBJ2-2, with D perhaps TRBD2 (6 bases). The CDR3 runs 14 residues. V lost 5 bases, J lost 6 bases, and 13 bases lay in between. Germline V lookup: CDR1 SGHVS, CDR2 FNYEAQ.